This T cell receptor beta chain was sequenced in a study of blood T cell repertoires in COVID-19. Background on the study: COVID-19 samples collected from the United States, Italy and Spain covered acute and convalescent phases.

The germline V gene encodes CDR1 MNHEY and CDR2 SVGEGT. The CDR3 runs to 15 residues. Trimming stripped 5 bases from V and 7 bases from J, with 17 bases between. Here immunoSEQ multiplex PCR was the method, and the copy in TCRdb shows in-frame clones only, minus some. The top ten hold 1.2% of the sample, which has more than 300,000 clones, about 88% seen once. The chain joins TRBV6-2 or TRBV6-3 to TRBJ1-4; D is unclear. The receptor was derived from a young woman who had recovered from COVID-19. The sequenced sample consisted of PBMCs or T cells enriched from blood (not recorded which). The CDR3: CASSGRTEGGEKLFF. CDR3 sequence (DNA): TGTGCCAGCAGTGGTCGGACGGAGGGAGGTGAAAAACTGTTTTTT.